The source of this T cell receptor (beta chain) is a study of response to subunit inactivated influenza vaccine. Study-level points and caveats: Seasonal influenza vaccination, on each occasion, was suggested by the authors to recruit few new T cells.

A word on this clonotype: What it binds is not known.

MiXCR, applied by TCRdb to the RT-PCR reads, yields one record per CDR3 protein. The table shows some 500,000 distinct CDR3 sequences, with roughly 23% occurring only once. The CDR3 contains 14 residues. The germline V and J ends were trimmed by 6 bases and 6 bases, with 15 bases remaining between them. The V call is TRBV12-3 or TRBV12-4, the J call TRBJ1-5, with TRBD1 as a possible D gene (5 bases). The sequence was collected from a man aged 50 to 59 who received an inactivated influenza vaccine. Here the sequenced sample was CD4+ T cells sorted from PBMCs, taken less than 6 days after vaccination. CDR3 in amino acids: CASSLLGGGQPQHF. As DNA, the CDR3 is TGTGCCAGCAGCCTTCTGGGGGGGGGTCAGCCCCAGCATTTT.